Below are 26 T cell receptor beta chains sequenced from a single sample in a study of human T cells and chemical hapten exposure. Time point indicated: healthy volunteer bleed at 2 weeks. Unfractionated whole blood yielded total RNA. TCRdb independently ran MiXCR on the RACE reads; one entry per CDR3 protein. The table shows approximately 33,000 distinct CDR3 sequences, with approximately 7.4% occurring only once. Sequencing was carried out using whole blood. These receptors all stem from a human donor in good health. Some clones in this sample may be carry-over from other donors' samples.

There are many counts of this clonotype. This rearrangement joins TRBV6-2 or TRBV6-3 to TRBJ1-1; tentatively, D is TRBD1 (5 bases). The CDR3 extends over 15 amino acids. The ends were cut back, 6 bases at V and 5 bases at J, with 19 bases in the middle. The germline V gene encodes CDR1 MNHEY and CDR2 SVGEGT. CDR3 amino acids: CASRSQVGLGTEAFF. The CDR3 region has the DNA TGTGCCAGCAGATCCCAAGTGGGACTTGGGACTGAAGCTTTCTTT.

The J gene is TRBJ1-5, the V gene TRBV6-2 or TRBV6-3, with 7 positions matching TRBD1. V lost 0 bases and J lost 7; bases outside the gene matches: 3. The CDR3 is made up of 14 amino acids. Germline V gene lookup returns CDR1 MNHEY and CDR2 SVGEGT. DNA of the CDR3: TGTGCCAGCAGTTACTCGACAGGGCTGCAGCCCCAGCATTTT. The encoded protein is CASSYSTGLQPQHF.

The V and J genes are TRBV5-1 and TRBJ2-7, with TRBD1 matching over 8 bases. The V and J ends lost 4 bases and 5 bases, in that order; junction bases with no gene match: 5. In germline, CDR1 is SGHRS, CDR2 YFSETQ. The CDR3 is 13 residues long. The CDR3 loop is CASSLTGANEQYF. In DNA form, the CDR3 reads TGCGCCAGCAGCCTGACAGGGGCCAACGAGCAGTACTTC.

The V and J genes are TRBV12-3 or TRBV12-4 and TRBJ1-4; D remains unclear. Deletions cut 4 bases from V and 6 bases from J, with 12 bases between. CDR3 length equals 14 residues. CDR3 amino acids: CASSSRVGHEKLFF. DNA for the CDR3: TGTGCCAGCAGTTCGAGGGTGGGTCATGAAAAACTGTTTTTT.

CDR3 region: CASIGGAALGGANVLTF. The DNA for the CDR3 is TGTGCCAGCATAGGGGGGGCAGCCCTCGGAGGGGCCAACGTCCTGACTTTC. The J gene is TRBJ2-6, the V gene TRBV28; TRBD2 might be the D (7 bases). The CDR3 sequence is 17 residues long. Trimming cost V 7 bases and J 4 bases, with 20 bases left between them. CDR1 and CDR2 from the germline V gene are MDHEN and SYDVKM.

The CDR3 bases are TGCAGTGCTCCCCGGACTAGCGGGAATCCGCAGAACGAGCAGTACTTC. It is translated as CSAPRTSGNPQNEQYF. This sequence joins TRBV20-1 and TRBJ2-7, with 12 bases lining up with TRBD2. CDR3 size: 16 residues. The germline gives CDR1 DFQATT, CDR2 SNEGSKA (reference sequence). J was trimmed by 5 bases and V by 5 bases; bases with no gene match: 13.

This clonotype was observed at least ten times. The chain has TRBV5-1 and TRBJ2-1; 7 bases agree with TRBD1. This CDR3 comprises 15 residues. With V trimmed by 5 bases and J by 0 bases, 5 bases remained unmatched. Germline CDR1 SGHRS, CDR2 YFSETQ. CDR3 coding DNA: TGCGCCAGCAGGACAGGGCCGAGCTCCTACAATGAGCAGTTCTTC. This encodes CASRTGPSSYNEQFF. The entire variable domain, with the rest obtained from reference TRBV5-1 and TRBJ2-1, is as follows: KAGVTQTPRYLIKTRGQQVTLSCSPISGHRSVSWYQQTPGQGLQFLFEYFSETQRNKGNFPGRFSGRQFSNSRSEMNVSTLELGDSALYLCASRTGPSSYNEQFFGPGTRLTVL.

This clonotype was recorded a few times. The rearrangement uses TRBV7-6 and TRBJ2-1; 8 positions match TRBD2. The CDR3 sequence is 15 residues long. Germline CDR1 SGHVS, CDR2 FNYEAQ. The V segment lost 5 bases and the J segment 7 bases; nucleotides outside the gene matches: 10. CDR3 residues: CASSPRPGGLNEQFF. CDR3 nucleotides: TGTGCCAGCAGCCCCCGGCCGGGGGGGCTGAATGAGCAGTTCTTC.

This clonotype was counted only a few times. CDR3 sequence (DNA): TGTGCCAGCAGTTTGTTAGGTGGGGCCAACGTCCTGACTTTC. Translation gives CASSLLGGANVLTF. The chain has TRBV28 and TRBJ2-6; no firm D call. The CDR3 totals 14 residues. Germline CDR1 reads MDHEN; CDR2 reads SYDVKM. Deletions cut 3 bases from V and 3 bases from J, with 6 bases between.

This sequence joins TRBV7-9 and TRBJ2-3, with D perhaps given as TRBD1 or TRBD2 (6 bases each). CDR3 length equals 15 residues. Between the trimmed V and J ends, which lost 0 bases and 1 base, there was a span of 8 bases. Germline lookup yields CDR1 SEHNR and CDR2 FQNEAQ (reference sequence). The CDR3 nucleotides read TGTGCCAGCAGCTTAGCCGGGGGCTGCACAGATACGCAGTATTTT. Protein: CASSLAGGCTDTQYF.

In its sample, this clonotype was seen many times. The V call is TRBV11-1, the J call TRBJ2-1; 7 bases map to TRBD2. The CDR3 is 15 amino acids. CDR1 is SGHAT and CDR2 is FQDESV in the germline V gene (reference sequence). The V gene end was trimmed by 1 base and the J gene end by 0 bases; junction bases not matched to a gene: 0. In nucleotides, the CDR3 is TGTGCCAGCAGCTTAGGCGGGAGCTCCTACAATGAGCAGTTCTTC. Translated, it gives CASSLGGSSYNEQFF. The entire variable domain, with the rest obtained from reference TRBV11-1 and TRBJ2-1, is as follows: EAEVAQSPRYKITEKSQAVAFWCDPISGHATLYWYRQILGQGPELLVQFQDESVVDDSQLPKDRFSAERLKGVDSTLKIQPAELGDSAMYLCASSLGGSSYNEQFFGPGTRLTVL.

This clonotype was observed at least ten times. The V and J genes are TRBV20-1 and TRBJ2-2; D is unclear. The CDR3 loop spans 13 amino acids. Trimming took off 0 bases at V and 5 bases at J, with 7 bases between the two ends. CDR1 and CDR2 from the germline V gene are DFQATT and SNEGSKA (reference sequence). The CDR3 nucleotides read TGCAGTGCTAGAGATGTCCTTACCGGGGAGCTGTTTTTT. Its protein product is CSARDVLTGELFF.

This clonotype was observed at least ten times. This chain joins TRBV30 and TRBJ2-7; 9 nucleotides line up with TRBD1. In germline, CDR1 is GTSNPN, CDR2 SVGIG (reference sequence). Trimming removed 2 bases from V and 5 bases from J; junction bases left unmatched: 7. CDR3 size: 14 residues. In nucleotides, the CDR3 is TGTGCCTGGAGTCCAGGACAGGGGATCAACGAGCAGTACTTC. Translation: CAWSPGQGINEQYF.

This clonotype was picked up a small number of times. The V and J genes are TRBV20-1 and TRBJ1-4; TRBD1 agrees at 10 bases. The J segment lost 7 bases and the V segment lost 6 bases, leaving 11 bases of the junction unmatched. Germline V gene sequence: CDR1 DFQATT, CDR2 SNEGSKA (reference sequence). The CDR3 is made up of 15 amino acids. DNA for the CDR3: TGCAGTGCCCGGACAGGGGGTGTGCTGGGTGAAAAACTGTTTTTT. Amino acids: CSARTGGVLGEKLFF.

This clonotype came up many times. This chain joins TRBV5-5 and TRBJ1-4; no clear D. The V end was cut by 0 bases, the J end by 3 bases, with 9 bases between. The CDR3 sequence is 15 residues long. CDR1 and CDR2 (germline): SGHKS, YYEKEE (reference sequence). The CDR3 bases are TGTGCCAGCAGCTTGGATACAACAGCTAATGAAAAACTGTTTTTT. Protein product: CASSLDTTANEKLFF.

This clonotype showed up just a few times. This sequence joins TRBV18 and TRBJ2-7; 8 nucleotides line up with TRBD1. This CDR3 is built from 16 residues. J gave up 2 bases and V 5 bases, and 11 bases lay outside the gene matches. Germline V CDR1 and CDR2: KGHSH, LQKENI. CDR3 in amino acids: CASSTVSTGQAYEQYF. The CDR3 bases are TGTGCCAGCTCAACCGTGAGCACGGGACAGGCCTACGAGCAGTACTTC.

Many counts were recorded for this clonotype. The chain links TRBV5-1 to TRBJ1-4; D gene unclear. Between the trimmed V and J ends, which lost 3 bases and 0 bases, there was a span of 9 bases. The V gene's germline CDR1 is SGHRS and CDR2 YFSETQ. This CDR3 contains 15 residues. The CDR3 coding sequence is TGCGCCAGCAGCTCGCAGTTTTCAACTAATGAAAAACTGTTTTTT. This translates into CASSSQFSTNEKLFF.

This clonotype was observed at least ten times. The CDR3 protein is CSAPRTGYNEQFF. CDR3 sequence (DNA): TGCAGTGCGCCAAGGACAGGGTACAATGAGCAGTTCTTC. J is TRBJ2-1 and V is TRBV20-1; TRBD1 matches 8 bases. CDR1 and CDR2 (germline): DFQATT, SNEGSKA (reference sequence). V gave up 6 bases and J gave up 4 bases; unmatched junction bases: 5. The CDR3 is made up of 13 amino acids.

A few counts support this clonotype. The chain uses TRBV6-2 or TRBV6-3 and TRBJ1-4; 10 nucleotides line up with TRBD1. The junction had 3 bases not matched to a gene; V was cut back by 6 bases and J by 8 bases. The CDR3 is made up of 13 amino acids. Germline CDR1 MNHEY, CDR2 SVGEGT. CDR3: CASRMTGGEKLFF. The CDR3 DNA is TGTGCCAGCAGGATGACAGGGGGCGAAAAACTGTTTTTT.

This clonotype has ten or more counts. The chain is built from TRBV20-1 and TRBJ1-2; D unresolved. Germline CDR1 DFQATT, CDR2 SNEGSKA (reference sequence). The V gene lost 1 base and the J gene lost 4 bases, with 13 bases spanning the gap. The CDR3 has 14 amino acids. DNA for the CDR3: TGCAGTGCTAGAGTTGTCCCGGTTGGCTATGGCTACACCTTC. Its protein product is CSARVVPVGYGYTF.

A note on this clonotype: A read error may explain this, as a much larger clone is one base away. J is TRBJ1-5 and V is TRBV6-1; 8 bases fit TRBD1. This CDR3 has 14 amino acids. Trimming at V came to 4 bases and at J to 5 bases, leaving 4 bases not matched to a gene. Germline CDR1 is MNHNS and CDR2 is SASEGT. The CDR3 bases are TGTGCCAGCAGTGTCAACAGGGGGGATCAGCCCCAGCATTTT. Protein product: CASSVNRGDQPQHF.

The rearrangement joins TRBV3-1 to TRBJ2-1; 7 bases fit TRBD2. The CDR3 runs to 16 residues. With 1 base clipped from V and 6 bases from J, the junction kept 9 bases outside the gene matches. Germline CDR1 LGHDT, CDR2 YNNKEL (reference sequence). The CDR3 coding sequence is TGTGCCAGCAGCCAAGTTGGTGGGAGGGCGGGCAATGAGCAGTTCTTC. Protein sequence: CASSQVGGRAGNEQFF.

This clonotype showed up many times. This chain links TRBV30 with TRBJ2-7; unclear D gene. Per the germline V gene, CDR1 is GTSNPN and CDR2 is SVGIG (reference sequence). CDR3 length equals 12 residues. V lost 4 bases, J lost 3 bases, and 10 bases lay in between. The CDR3 coding sequence is TGTGCCTGGAAGACCCGCTTCTACGAGCAGTACTTC. Encoded protein: CAWKTRFYEQYF.

In this sample, this clonotype turned up many times. This chain links TRBV19 with TRBJ2-3, with 7 bases aligning to TRBD1. The CDR3 is made up of 14 amino acids. Trimming at V came to 4 bases and at J to 5 bases, leaving 6 bases not matched to a gene. CDR1 and CDR2 (germline): LNHDA, SQIVND (reference sequence). In nucleotides, the CDR3 is TGTGCCAGTAGTACTTCACAGGGGAGAGATACGCAGTATTTT. Translating it yields CASSTSQGRDTQYF. The full variable domain, its missing parts supplied by reference TRBV19 and TRBJ2-3, is DGGITQSPKYLFRKEGQNVTLSCEQNLNHDAMYWYRQDPGQGLRLIYYSQIVNDFQKGDIAEGYSVSREKKESFPLTVTSAQKNPTAFYLCASSTSQGRDTQYFGPGTRLTVL.

This rearrangement joins TRBV12-3 or TRBV12-4 to TRBJ1-1; TRBD1 matches at 8 bases. V dropped 0 bases and J dropped 9; count of bases not matched to a gene: 6. The CDR3 loop spans 14 amino acids. CDR3 residues: CASSLASPGGKAFF. CDR3 in DNA: TGTGCCAGCAGTTTAGCTTCTCCAGGGGGCAAAGCTTTCTTT.

The CDR3, as DNA: TGTGCCAGCACCCAATTGACAGGGGGCTATAATTCACCCCTCCACTTT. Protein product: CASTQLTGGYNSPLHF. The chain is built from TRBV12-3 or TRBV12-4 and TRBJ1-6; 9 positions agree with TRBD1. The V segment lost 7 bases and the J segment 3 bases; nucleotides outside the gene matches: 7. The CDR3 extends over 16 amino acids.